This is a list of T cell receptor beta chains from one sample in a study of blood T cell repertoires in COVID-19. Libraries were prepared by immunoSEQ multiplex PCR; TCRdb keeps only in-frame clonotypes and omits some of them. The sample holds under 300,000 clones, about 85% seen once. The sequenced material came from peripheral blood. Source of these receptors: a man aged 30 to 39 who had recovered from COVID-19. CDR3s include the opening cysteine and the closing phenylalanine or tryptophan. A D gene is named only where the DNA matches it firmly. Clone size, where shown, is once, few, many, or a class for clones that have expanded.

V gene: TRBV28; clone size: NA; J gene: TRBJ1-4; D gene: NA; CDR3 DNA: TGTGCCAGCAGTCCCCGACGAATGGGGCTCGGTGAAAAACTGTTTTTT; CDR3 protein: CASSPRRMGLGEKLFF
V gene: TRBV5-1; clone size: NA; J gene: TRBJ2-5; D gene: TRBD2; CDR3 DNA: TGCGCCAGCAGCCCGGGCCCGGGGGGGGTAAAGACCCAGTACTTC; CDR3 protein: CASSPGPGGVKTQYF
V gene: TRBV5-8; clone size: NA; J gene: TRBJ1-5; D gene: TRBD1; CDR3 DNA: TGTGCCAGCAGCTTGGAACTGGGACAGGGGATTAGTCAGCCCCAGCATTTT; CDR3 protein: CASSLELGQGISQPQHF
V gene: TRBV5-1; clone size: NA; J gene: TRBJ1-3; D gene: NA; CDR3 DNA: TGCGCCAGCCGTGCGATCTCTGGAAACACCATATATTTT; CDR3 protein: CASRAISGNTIYF
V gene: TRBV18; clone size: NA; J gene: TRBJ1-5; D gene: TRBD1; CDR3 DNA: TGTGCCAGCTCCCAGGGGGATAGCAATCAGCCCCAGCATTTT; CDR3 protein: CASSQGDSNQPQHF
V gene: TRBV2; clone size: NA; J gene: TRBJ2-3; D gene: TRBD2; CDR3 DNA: TGTGCCAGCAGTGAAAGCGGGGGGTGGGATACGCAGTATTTT; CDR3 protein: CASSESGGWDTQYF
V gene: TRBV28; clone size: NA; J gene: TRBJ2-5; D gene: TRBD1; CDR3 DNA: TGTGCCAGCAGGGACAGGGGTCTGGGCGCGAAAGAGACCCAGTACTTC; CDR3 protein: CASRDRGLGAKETQYF
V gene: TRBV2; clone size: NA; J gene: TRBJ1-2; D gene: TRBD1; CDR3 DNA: TGTGCCAGCAGAGTGACAGGGAACTATGGCTACACCTTC; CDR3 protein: CASRVTGNYGYTF
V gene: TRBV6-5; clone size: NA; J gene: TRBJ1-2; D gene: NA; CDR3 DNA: TGTGCCAGCAGTTACTCGGCGGGGATGACCTATGGCTACACCTTC; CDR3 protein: CASSYSAGMTYGYTF
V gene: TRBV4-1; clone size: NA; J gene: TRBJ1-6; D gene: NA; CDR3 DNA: TGCGCCAGCAGCCAAAGTATCCCGGGCAGGGGTCATTCACCCCTCCACTTT; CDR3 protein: CASSQSIPGRGHSPLHF
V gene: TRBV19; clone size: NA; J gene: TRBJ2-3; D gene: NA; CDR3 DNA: TGTGCCAGTAGTGGGGGGACAGCCGCAACAGATACGCAGTATTTT; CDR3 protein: CASSGGTAATDTQYF
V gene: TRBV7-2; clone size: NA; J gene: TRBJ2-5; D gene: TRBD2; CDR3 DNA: TGTGCCAGCAGTCTGCGTCCGGGACCTAGCGGGGAGACCCAGTACTTC; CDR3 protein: CASSLRPGPSGETQYF
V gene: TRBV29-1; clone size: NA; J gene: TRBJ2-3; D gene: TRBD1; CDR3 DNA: TGCAGCGTTCGTCCGAACAGGGGCTGGAACACAGATACGCAGTATTTT; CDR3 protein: CSVRPNRGWNTDTQYF
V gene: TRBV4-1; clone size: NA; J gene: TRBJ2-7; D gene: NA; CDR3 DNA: TGCGCCAGCAGCCAAGGAGGCAGTTCCTACGAGCAGTACTTC; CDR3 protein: CASSQGGSSYEQYF
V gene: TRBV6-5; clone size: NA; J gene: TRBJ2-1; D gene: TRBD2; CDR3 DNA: TGTGCCAGCAGGACCGGGACTAGCTCCAATGAGCAGTTCTTC; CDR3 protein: CASRTGTSSNEQFF
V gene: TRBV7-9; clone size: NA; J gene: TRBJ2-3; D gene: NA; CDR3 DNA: TGTGCCAGTGCACCCACGGGCACAGATACGCAGTATTTT; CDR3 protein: CASAPTGTDTQYF
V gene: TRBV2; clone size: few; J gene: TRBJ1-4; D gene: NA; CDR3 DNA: TGTGCCAGCAGGCTAGGGGTGACTAATGAAAAACTGTTTTTT; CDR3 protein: CASRLGVTNEKLFF
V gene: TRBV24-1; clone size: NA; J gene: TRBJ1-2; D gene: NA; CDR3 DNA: TGTGCCACCAGTGATTTGACGGGGGTTGGCTACACCTTC; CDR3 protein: CATSDLTGVGYTF
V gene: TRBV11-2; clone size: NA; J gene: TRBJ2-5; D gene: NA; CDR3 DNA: TGTGCCAGCCGCGGAGAGACCCAGTACTTC; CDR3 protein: CASRGETQYF
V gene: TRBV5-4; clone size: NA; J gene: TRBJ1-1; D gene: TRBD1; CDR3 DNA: TGTGCCAGCAGCCGCCGCCCCGGCAGGGGGCTCACTGAAGCTTTCTTT; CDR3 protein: CASSRRPGRGLTEAFF
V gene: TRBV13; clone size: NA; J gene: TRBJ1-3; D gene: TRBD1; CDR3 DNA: TGTGCCAGCAGCTCCTGGACAGGAGTTGTTGGAAACACCATATATTTT; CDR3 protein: CASSSWTGVVGNTIYF
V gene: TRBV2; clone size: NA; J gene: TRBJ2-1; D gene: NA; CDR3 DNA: TGTGCCAGCAGTGAAAATTATAACAATGAGCAGTTCTTC; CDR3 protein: CASSENYNNEQFF
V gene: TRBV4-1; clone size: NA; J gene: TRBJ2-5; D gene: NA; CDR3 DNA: TGCGCCAGCAGCCCTCAGGGGTTCCAAGAGACCCAGTACTTC; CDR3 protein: CASSPQGFQETQYF
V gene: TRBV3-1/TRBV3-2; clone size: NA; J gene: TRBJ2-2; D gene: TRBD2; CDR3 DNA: TGTGCCAGCAGCCAAGGGGCCCCTGGCGGGGGGGCTATCGGGGAGCTGTTTTTT; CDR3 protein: CASSQGAPGGGAIGELFF
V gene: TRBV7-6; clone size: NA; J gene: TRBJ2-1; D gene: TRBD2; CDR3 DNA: TGTGCCAGCAGCCCAAGAGGGACTAGCGGGGGGGATTACAATGAGCAGTTCTTC; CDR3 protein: CASSPRGTSGGDYNEQFF